This T cell receptor beta chain was captured by sequencing in a study of cytomegalovirus exposure and HLA in healthy donors. In the study overall: Earlier sequencing of about 179 million T cells yielded 120 million or so unique TCR beta sequences. Notes on the study in general: Common viral pathogens seemed, in a later analysis, to connect with several of the most significant clusters.

Amplification used 60 Vbeta primers and 13 Jbeta primers. Profiling relied on immunoSEQ multiplex PCR, and the TCRdb table lists in-frame clones only, not all of them. The repertoire holds 150,000 to 200,000 clones, approximately 86% seen once, with roughly 1.9% in the top ten. This CDR3 region has 15 residues. V was pared by 0 bases and J by 3 bases, with 12 bases between. CDR1 and CDR2 from the germline V gene are SGHRS and YFSETQ. A note on this clone: Antigen specificity is unknown.

The sample comprised PBMCs. V gene TRBV5-1 combines with J gene TRBJ2-5; unclear D gene. The clonotype was recovered from a woman aged 18-29 years in good health and CMV-seronegative. The CDR3 region has the DNA TGCGCCAGCAGCTTGGGCGGCAGCCAAGAAGAGACCCAGTACTTC. This gives the protein CASSLGGSQEETQYF. Full variable domain (rest looked up from reference TRBV5-1 and TRBJ2-5): KAGVTQTPRYLIKTRGQQVTLSCSPISGHRSVSWYQQTPGQGLQFLFEYFSETQRNKGNFPGRFSGRQFSNSRSEMNVSTLELGDSALYLCASSLGGSQEETQYFGPGTRLLVL.